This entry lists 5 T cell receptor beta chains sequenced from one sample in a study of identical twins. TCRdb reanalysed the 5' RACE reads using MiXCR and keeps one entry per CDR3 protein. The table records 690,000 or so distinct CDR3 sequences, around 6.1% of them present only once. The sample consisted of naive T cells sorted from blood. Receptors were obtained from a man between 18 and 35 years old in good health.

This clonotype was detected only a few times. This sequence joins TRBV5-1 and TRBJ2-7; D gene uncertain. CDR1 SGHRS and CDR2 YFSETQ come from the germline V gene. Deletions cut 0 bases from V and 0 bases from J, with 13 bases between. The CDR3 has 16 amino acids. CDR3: CASSLAQGPGSYEQYF. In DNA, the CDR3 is TGCGCCAGCAGCTTGGCCCAAGGCCCCGGCTCCTACGAGCAGTACTTC.

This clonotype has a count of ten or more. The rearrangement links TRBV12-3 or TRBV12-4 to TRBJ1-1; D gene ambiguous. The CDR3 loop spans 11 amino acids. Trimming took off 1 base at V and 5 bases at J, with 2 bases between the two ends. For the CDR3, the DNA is TGTGCCAGCAGTTTAGGGACTGAAGCTTTCTTT. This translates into CASSLGTEAFF.

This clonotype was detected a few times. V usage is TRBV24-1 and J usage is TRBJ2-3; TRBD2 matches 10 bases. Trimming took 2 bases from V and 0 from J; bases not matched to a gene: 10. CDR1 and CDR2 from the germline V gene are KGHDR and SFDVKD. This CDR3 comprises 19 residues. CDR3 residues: CATSDSPGLATTSTDTQYF. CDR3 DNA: TGTGCCACCAGTGATTCTCCGGGACTAGCGACAACTAGCACAGATACGCAGTATTTT.

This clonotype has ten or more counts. As DNA, the CDR3 is TGTGCCAGCACCAGGGGACATATTGGGGAGACCCAGTACTTC. Protein: CASTRGHIGETQYF. The chain has TRBV6-2 or TRBV6-3 and TRBJ2-5, with D maybe TRBD1 (6 bases). The CDR3 has 14 amino acids. V was shortened by 7 bases and J by 5 bases, with 17 bases between the two germline ends. Germline assignment: CDR1 MNHEY and CDR2 SVGEGT.

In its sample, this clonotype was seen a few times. The CDR3 region has the DNA TGTGCCAGCAGCGTAGGGCTAGCGGGAGGAGTAAGACTGAATGAGCAGTTCTTC. Its translation: CASSVGLAGGVRLNEQFF. The chain uses TRBV9 and TRBJ2-1; 11 nucleotides line up with TRBD2. J lost 7 bases, V lost 0 bases, and 12 bases had no gene match. The germline CDR1 and CDR2 sequences are SGDLS and YYNGEE. The CDR3 contains 18 residues.